What follows describes a single T cell receptor beta chain. Its target is unknown. The data originate from a study of cytomegalovirus exposure and HLA in healthy donors. Findings and limits, study-wide: TCR beta chains numbering 164 were designated cytomegalovirus-associated.

13 Jbeta primers and 60 Vbeta primers were used for the PCR. Profiling relied on immunoSEQ multiplex PCR, and the TCRdb table lists in-frame clones only, not all of them. Of about 140,000 clones listed, approximately 78% are singletons. Germline V gene lookup returns CDR1 SGHRS and CDR2 YFSETQ. V was clipped by 0 bases and J by 5 bases, with 9 bases between them. This CDR3 is built from 15 residues. This TCR was recovered from a woman aged 40-49 years in good health and CMV-seropositive. The chain recombines TRBV5-1 with TRBJ1-6, with D unclear. The sample consisted of PBMCs. The CDR3: CASSLESGDNSPLHF. The CDR3 DNA follows: TGCGCCAGCAGCTTGGAATCCGGGGATAATTCACCCCTCCACTTT.